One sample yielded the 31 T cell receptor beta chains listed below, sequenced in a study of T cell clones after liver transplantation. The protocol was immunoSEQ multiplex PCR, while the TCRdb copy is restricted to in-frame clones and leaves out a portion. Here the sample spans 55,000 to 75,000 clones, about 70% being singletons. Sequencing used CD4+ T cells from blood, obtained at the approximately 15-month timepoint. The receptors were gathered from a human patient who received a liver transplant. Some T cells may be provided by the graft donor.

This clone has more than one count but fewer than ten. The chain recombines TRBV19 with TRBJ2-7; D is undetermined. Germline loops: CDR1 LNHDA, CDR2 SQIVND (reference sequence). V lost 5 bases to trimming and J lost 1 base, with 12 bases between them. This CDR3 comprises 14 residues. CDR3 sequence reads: CASSPSGSSYEQYV. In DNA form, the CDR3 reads TGTGCCAGTAGTCCATCCGGGTCTTCCTACGAGCAGTACGTC.

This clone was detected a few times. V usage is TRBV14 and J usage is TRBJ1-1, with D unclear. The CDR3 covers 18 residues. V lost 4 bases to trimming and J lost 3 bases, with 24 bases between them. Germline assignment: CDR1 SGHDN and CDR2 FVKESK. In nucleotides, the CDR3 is TGTGCCAGCAGCCCTTACGCTATGAGAGCGGGGAACGACACTGAAGCTTTCTTT. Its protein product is CASSPYAMRAGNDTEAFF.

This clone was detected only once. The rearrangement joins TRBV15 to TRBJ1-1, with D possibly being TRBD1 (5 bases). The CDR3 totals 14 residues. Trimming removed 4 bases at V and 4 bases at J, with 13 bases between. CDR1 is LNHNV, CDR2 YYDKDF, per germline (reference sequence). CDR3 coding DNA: TGTGCCACCAGCAAGGATTGGGGGGGCACTGAAGCTTTCTTT. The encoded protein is CATSKDWGGTEAFF.

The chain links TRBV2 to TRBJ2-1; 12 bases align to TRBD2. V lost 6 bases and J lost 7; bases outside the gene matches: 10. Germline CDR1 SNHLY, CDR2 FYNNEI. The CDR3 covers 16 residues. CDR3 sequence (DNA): TGTGCCAGCAGATTGGGGACTAGCGGGTGGGGGAATGAGCAGTTCTTC. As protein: CASRLGTSGWGNEQFF.

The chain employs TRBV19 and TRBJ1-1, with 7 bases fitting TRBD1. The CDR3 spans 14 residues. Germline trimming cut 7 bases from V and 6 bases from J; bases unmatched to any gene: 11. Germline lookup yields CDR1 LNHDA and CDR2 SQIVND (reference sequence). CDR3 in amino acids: CASTKTGISAEAFF. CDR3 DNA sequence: TGTGCCAGTACCAAGACAGGGATCTCGGCTGAAGCTTTCTTT. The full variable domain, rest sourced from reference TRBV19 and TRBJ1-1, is DGGITQSPKYLFRKEGQNVTLSCEQNLNHDAMYWYRQDPGQGLRLIYYSQIVNDFQKGDIAEGYSVSREKKESFPLTVTSAQKNPTAFYLCASTKTGISAEAFFGQGTRLTVV.

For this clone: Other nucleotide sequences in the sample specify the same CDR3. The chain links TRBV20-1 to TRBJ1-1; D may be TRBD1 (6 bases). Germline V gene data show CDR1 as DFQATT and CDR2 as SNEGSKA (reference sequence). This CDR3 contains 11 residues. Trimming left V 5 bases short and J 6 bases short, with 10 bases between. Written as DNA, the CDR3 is TGCAGTGCTCAAGGACAGTCTGAAGCTTTCTTT. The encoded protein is CSAQGQSEAFF.

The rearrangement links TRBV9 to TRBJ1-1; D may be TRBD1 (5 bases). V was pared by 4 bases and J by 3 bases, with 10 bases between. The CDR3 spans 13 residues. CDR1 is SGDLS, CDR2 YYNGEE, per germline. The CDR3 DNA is TGTGCCAGCAGCACGGACATTTACACTGAAGCTTTCTTT. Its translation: CASSTDIYTEAFF.

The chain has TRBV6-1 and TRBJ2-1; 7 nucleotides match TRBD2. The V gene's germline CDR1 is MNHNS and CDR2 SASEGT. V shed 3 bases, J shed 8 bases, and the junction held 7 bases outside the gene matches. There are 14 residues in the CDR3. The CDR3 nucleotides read TGTGCCAGCAGTGAGCGGGGGAGAGGTTATGAGCAGTTCTTC. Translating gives CASSERGRGYEQFF.

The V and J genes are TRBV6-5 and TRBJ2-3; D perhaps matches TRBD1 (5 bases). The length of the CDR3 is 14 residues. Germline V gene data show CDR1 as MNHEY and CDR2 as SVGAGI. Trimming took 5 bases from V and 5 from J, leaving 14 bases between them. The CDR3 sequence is CASSPRLQGDTQYF. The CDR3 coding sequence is TGTGCCAGCAGTCCAAGGCTGCAGGGAGATACGCAGTATTTT.

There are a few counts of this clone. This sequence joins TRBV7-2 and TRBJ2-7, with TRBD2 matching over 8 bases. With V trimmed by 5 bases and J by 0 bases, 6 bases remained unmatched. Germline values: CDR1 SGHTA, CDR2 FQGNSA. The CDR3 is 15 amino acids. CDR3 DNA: TGTGCCAGCAGCCCTGGGGCGGGGGGCTCCTACGAGCAGTACTTC. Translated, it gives CASSPGAGGSYEQYF.

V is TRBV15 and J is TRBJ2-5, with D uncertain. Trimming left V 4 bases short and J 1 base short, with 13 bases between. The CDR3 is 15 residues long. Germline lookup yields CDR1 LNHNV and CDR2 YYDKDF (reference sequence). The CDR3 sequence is CATSIAPHRQETQYF. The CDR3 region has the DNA TGTGCCACCAGCATAGCCCCCCACCGCCAAGAGACCCAGTACTTC.

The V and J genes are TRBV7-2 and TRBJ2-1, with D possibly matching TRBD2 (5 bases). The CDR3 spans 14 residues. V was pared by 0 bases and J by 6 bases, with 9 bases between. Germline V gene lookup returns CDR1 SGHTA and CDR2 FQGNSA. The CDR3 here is CASSLAARGNEQFF. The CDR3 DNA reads TGTGCCAGCAGCTTAGCGGCCCGGGGCAATGAGCAGTTCTTC.

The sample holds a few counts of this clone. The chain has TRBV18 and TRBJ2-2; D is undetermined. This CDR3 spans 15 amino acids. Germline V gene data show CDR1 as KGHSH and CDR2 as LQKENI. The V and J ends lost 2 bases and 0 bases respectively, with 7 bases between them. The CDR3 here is CASSPWEPNTGELFF. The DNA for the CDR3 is TGTGCCAGCTCACCATGGGAACCGAACACCGGGGAGCTGTTTTTT.

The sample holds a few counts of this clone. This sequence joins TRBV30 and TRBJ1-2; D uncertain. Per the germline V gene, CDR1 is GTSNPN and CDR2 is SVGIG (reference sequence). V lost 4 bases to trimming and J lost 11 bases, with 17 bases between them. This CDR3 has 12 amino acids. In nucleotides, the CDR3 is TGTGCCTGGACCGTCGGACTAACTGGGTACACCTTC. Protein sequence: CAWTVGLTGYTF.

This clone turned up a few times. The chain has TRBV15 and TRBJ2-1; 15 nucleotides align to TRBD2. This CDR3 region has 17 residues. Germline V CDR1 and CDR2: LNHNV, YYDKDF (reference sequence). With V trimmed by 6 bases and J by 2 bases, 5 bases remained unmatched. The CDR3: CATSLWTSGGAYNEQFF. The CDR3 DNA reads TGTGCCACCAGTCTGTGGACTAGCGGGGGGGCCTACAATGAGCAGTTCTTC.

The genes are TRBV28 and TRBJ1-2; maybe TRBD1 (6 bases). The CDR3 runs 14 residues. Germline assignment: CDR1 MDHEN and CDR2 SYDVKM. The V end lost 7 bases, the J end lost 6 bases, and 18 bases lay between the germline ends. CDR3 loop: CASTIPGVQHGYTF. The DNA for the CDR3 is TGTGCCAGCACAATCCCAGGGGTGCAGCATGGCTACACCTTC.

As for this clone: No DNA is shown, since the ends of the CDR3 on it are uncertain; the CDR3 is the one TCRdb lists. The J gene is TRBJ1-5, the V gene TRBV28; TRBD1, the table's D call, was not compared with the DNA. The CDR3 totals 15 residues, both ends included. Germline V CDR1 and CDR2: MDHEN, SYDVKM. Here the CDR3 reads CASSLPTGAISPSIF.

In nucleotides, the CDR3 is TGCGCCAGCAGTGTGGTAGCGGGGGCGGGAGAGCAGTACTTC. Translating gives CASSVVAGAGEQYF. The gene calls are TRBV10-2 and TRBJ2-7; 9 nucleotides line up with TRBD2. The CDR3 length is 14 residues. With V trimmed by 4 bases and J by 7 bases, 8 bases remained unmatched. Per the germline V gene, CDR1 is WSHSY and CDR2 is SAAADI.

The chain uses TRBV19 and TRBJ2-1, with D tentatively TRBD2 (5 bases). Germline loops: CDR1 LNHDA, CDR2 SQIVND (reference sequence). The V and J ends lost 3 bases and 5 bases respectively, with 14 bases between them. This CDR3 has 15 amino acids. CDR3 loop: CASSMIGVTDNEQFF. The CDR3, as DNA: TGTGCCAGTAGTATGATCGGGGTTACGGACAATGAGCAGTTCTTC. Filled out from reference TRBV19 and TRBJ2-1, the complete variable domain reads DGGITQSPKYLFRKEGQNVTLSCEQNLNHDAMYWYRQDPGQGLRLIYYSQIVNDFQKGDIAEGYSVSREKKESFPLTVTSAQKNPTAFYLCASSMIGVTDNEQFFGPGTRLTVL.

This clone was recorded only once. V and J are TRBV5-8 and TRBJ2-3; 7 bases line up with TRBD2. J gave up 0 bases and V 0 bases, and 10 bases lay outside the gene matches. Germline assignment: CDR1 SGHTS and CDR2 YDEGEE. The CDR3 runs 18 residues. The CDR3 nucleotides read TGTGCCAGCAGCTTGGCCGTGGCTAGCGGTTATAGCACAGATACGCAGTATTTT. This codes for CASSLAVASGYSTDTQYF.

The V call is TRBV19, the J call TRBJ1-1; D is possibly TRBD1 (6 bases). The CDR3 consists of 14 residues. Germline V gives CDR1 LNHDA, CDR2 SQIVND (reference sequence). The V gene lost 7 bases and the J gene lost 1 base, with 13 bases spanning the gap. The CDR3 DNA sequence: TGTGCCAGTACCCGCGGCAGGGGGAACACTGAAGCTTTCTTT. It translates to CASTRGRGNTEAFF.

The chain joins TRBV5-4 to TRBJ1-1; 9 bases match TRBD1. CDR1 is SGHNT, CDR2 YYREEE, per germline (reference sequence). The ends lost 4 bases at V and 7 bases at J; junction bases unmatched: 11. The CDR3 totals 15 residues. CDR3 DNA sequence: TGTGCCAGCAGCCAAACGGGGACAGGGTATGGTGAAGCTTTCTTT. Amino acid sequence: CASSQTGTGYGEAFF.

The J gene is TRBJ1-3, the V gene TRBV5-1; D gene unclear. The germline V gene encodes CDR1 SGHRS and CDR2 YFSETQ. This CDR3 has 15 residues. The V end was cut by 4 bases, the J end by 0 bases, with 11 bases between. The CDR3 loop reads CASSPDGHSGNTIYF. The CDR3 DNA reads TGCGCCAGCAGCCCGGACGGGCACTCTGGAAACACCATATATTTT. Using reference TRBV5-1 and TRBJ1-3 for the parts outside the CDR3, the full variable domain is KAGVTQTPRYLIKTRGQQVTLSCSPISGHRSVSWYQQTPGQGLQFLFEYFSETQRNKGNFPGRFSGRQFSNSRSEMNVSTLELGDSALYLCASSPDGHSGNTIYFGEGSWLTVV.

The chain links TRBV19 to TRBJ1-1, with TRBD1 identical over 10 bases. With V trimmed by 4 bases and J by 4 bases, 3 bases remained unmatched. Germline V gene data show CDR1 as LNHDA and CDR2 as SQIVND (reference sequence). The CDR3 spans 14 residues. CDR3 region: CASSKDRGSTEAFF. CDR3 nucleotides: TGTGCCAGTAGTAAGGACAGGGGGAGCACTGAAGCTTTCTTT.

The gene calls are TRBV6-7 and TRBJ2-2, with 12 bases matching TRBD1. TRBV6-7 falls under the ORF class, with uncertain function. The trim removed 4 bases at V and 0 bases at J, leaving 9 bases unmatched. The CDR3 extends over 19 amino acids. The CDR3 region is CASSCLWDRGPANTGELFF. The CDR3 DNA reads TGTGCCAGCAGTTGTCTCTGGGACAGGGGGCCCGCGAACACCGGGGAGCTGTTTTTT.

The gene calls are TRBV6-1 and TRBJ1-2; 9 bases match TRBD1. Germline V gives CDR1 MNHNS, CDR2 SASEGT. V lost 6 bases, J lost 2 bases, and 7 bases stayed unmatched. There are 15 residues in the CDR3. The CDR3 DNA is TGTGCCAGCAGCCCCGGACAGGGGCTAAACTATGGCTACACCTTC. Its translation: CASSPGQGLNYGYTF.

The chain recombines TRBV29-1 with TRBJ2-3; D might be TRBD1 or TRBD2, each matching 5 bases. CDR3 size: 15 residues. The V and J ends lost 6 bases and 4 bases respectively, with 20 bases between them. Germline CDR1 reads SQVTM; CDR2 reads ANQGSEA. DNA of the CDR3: TGCAGCGTGGGGAAAAGGGGAGTTGGCGCAGATACGCAGTATTTT. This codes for CSVGKRGVGADTQYF.

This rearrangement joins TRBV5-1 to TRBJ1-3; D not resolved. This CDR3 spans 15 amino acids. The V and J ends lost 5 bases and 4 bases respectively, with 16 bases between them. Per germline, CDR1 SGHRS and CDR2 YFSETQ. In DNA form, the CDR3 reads TGCGCCAGCAGTCCCCGATTGTCCGAAGGAAACACCATATATTTT. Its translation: CASSPRLSEGNTIYF.

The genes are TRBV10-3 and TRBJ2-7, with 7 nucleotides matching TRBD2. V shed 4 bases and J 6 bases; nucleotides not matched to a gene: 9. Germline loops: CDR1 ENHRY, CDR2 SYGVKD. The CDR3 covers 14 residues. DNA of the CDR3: TGTGCCATCAGTGGTGGGACTAAGCGAGCCGAGCAGTACGTC. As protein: CAISGGTKRAEQYV.

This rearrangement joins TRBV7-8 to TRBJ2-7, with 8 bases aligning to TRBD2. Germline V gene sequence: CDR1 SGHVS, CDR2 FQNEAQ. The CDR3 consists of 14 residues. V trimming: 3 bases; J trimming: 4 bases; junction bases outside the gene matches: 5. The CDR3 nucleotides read TGTGCCAGCAGCTTCAGCGGGAGCTCGTACGAGCAGTACGTC. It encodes CASSFSGSSYEQYV.

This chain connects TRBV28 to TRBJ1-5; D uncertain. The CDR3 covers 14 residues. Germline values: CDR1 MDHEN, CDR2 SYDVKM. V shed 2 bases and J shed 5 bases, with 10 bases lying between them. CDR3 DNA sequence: TGTGCCAGCAGTTTAACGGGTCCCTATCAGCCCCAGCATTTT. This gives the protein CASSLTGPYQPQHF.